The 19 T cell receptor beta chains below come from one sample, sequenced in a study of T cells in localized non-small cell lung cancer. The repertoire was sequenced with immunoSEQ multiplex PCR; TCRdb's copy has only in-frame clones and lacks some. Among 2,000 or so clones listed, around 20% were seen once. The material was lung tumor tissue, obtained before any cancer treatment. The receptor set was obtained from a man aged 40-75 years with stage II lung adenocarcinoma.

The chain combines TRBV19 with TRBJ2-1; tentatively, D is TRBD2 (5 bases). Germline V lookup: CDR1 LNHDA, CDR2 SQIVND (reference sequence). The CDR3 length is 14 residues. Between the trimmed V and J ends, which lost 3 bases and 10 bases, there was a span of 16 bases. Written as DNA, the CDR3 is TGTGCCAGTAGTATGAGGGCGGGTCGCGCGGAGCAGTTCTTC. This sequence encodes CASSMRAGRAEQFF.

This clone showed up just a few times. The chain combines TRBV9 with TRBJ1-6; unclear D gene. CDR1 and CDR2 (germline): SGDLS, YYNGEE. V was shortened by 5 bases and J by 10 bases, with 13 bases between the two germline ends. CDR3 length equals 13 residues. The CDR3 protein is CASSDQHQSPLHF. The CDR3, as DNA: TGTGCCAGCAGTGATCAACACCAATCACCCCTCCACTTT.

The chain uses TRBV28 and TRBJ2-2, with TRBD2 matching 8 bases. The CDR3 sequence is 13 residues long. From germline, CDR1 is MDHEN and CDR2 SYDVKM. The CDR3 DNA reads TGTGCAGCTCGGGGGGGCGGCACCGGGGAGCTGTTTTTT. It codes for CAARGGGTGELFF.

The table lists this clone with a few counts. One end of the junction fails to match germline, which may point to a read error. The chain employs TRBV11-3 and TRBJ1-2; TRBD1 agrees at 7 bases. The V gene's germline CDR1 is SGHNT and CDR2 YENEEA. This CDR3 region has 15 residues. The CDR3 spells CASSLEGQINYGYTF. CDR3 DNA: TGTGCCAGCAGTTTAGAGGGACAGATTAACTATGGCTACACCTTC.

This clone has more than one count but fewer than ten. J is TRBJ2-5 and V is TRBV19, with a weak D call TRBD1 (6 bases). The CDR3 consists of 14 residues. V was trimmed by 8 bases and J by 4 bases, leaving 17 bases between them. Germline CDR1 reads LNHDA; CDR2 reads SQIVND (reference sequence). Written as DNA, the CDR3 is TGTGCCAGTGGAGTAGGGAGACAGGTAGAGACCCAGTACTTC. Translated, it gives CASGVGRQVETQYF.

This clone was seen a single time. This chain connects TRBV18 to TRBJ2-5; 7 nucleotides line up with TRBD2. There are 14 residues in the CDR3. The germline V gene encodes CDR1 KGHSH and CDR2 LQKENI. J lost 3 bases, V lost 3 bases, and 4 bases had no gene match. CDR3 sequence (DNA): TGTGCCAGCTCACCGCCGGGGGGAAAAGAGACCCAGTACTTC. It encodes CASSPPGGKETQYF.

This clone appeared a few times. The chain employs TRBV6-8 and TRBJ2-2; 13 bases are shared with TRBD2. This CDR3 has 17 residues. Germline assignment: CDR1 MNHGY and CDR2 SAAAGT. Germline trimming cut 5 bases from V and 6 bases from J; bases unmatched to any gene: 9. The CDR3 here is CASSGTGTSGKAGELFF. The CDR3, as DNA: TGTGCCAGCAGTGGGACGGGGACTAGCGGGAAAGCCGGGGAGCTGTTTTTT.

This chain links TRBV12-5 with TRBJ2-1; perhaps TRBD1 as D (6 bases). Germline lookup yields CDR1 LGHNT and CDR2 FRNRAP. The V gene lost 2 bases and the J gene lost 10 bases, with 12 bases spanning the gap. CDR3 length equals 13 residues. The CDR3 protein is CASGLSWTDEQFF. The CDR3 bases are TGTGCTAGTGGTTTGTCCTGGACAGACGAGCAGTTCTTC.

There are a few counts of this clone. The chain carries TRBV7-1 and TRBJ1-1; D unclear. TRBV7-1 falls under the ORF class, with uncertain function. The CDR3 spans 13 residues. The V and J ends lost 4 bases and 5 bases respectively, with 11 bases between them. CDR3 loop: CASSFDAQTEAFF. Here the CDR3 DNA reads TGTGCCAGCAGCTTCGACGCTCAAACTGAAGCTTTCTTT.

This clone was counted only a few times. A junction end diverges from the germline sequence, so it may reflect a read error. The rearrangement joins TRBV6-8 to TRBJ1-1, with D tentatively TRBD1 (5 bases). This CDR3 is 14 amino acids long. Germline values: CDR1 MNHGY, CDR2 SAAAGT. This CDR3 is CAISGGESNTEAFF. In DNA form, the CDR3 reads TGTGCCATCAGTGGAGGGGAGTCGAACACTGAAGCTTTCTTT.

The V call is TRBV6-8, the J call TRBJ2-1; D possibly corresponds to TRBD1 (6 bases). The CDR3 is made up of 14 amino acids. Trimming pared 6 bases from V and 0 bases from J, leaving 9 bases between. CDR1 and CDR2 from the germline V gene are MNHGY and SAAAGT. The DNA of the CDR3 is TGTGCCAGCAGACGGGACACCTCCTACAATGAGCAGTTCTTC. Encoded protein: CASRRDTSYNEQFF.

In its sample, this clone was seen a few times. The V call is TRBV14, the J call TRBJ2-7; D is unclear. V lost 2 bases and J lost 6, with 5 bases in between. The CDR3 length is 11 residues. Germline assignment: CDR1 SGHDN and CDR2 FVKESK. As DNA, the CDR3 is TGTGCCAGCAGCCAAAGCCTCGAGCAGTACTTC. It encodes CASSQSLEQYF.

This clone has a handful of counts. V usage is TRBV5-1 and J usage is TRBJ2-7, with 8 bases aligning to TRBD1. CDR1 and CDR2 from the germline V gene are SGHRS and YFSETQ. This CDR3 is built from 14 residues. V lost 0 bases and J lost 3; bases outside the gene matches: 2. CDR3 region: CASSLGQGFYEQYF. In DNA, the CDR3 is TGCGCCAGCAGCTTGGGACAGGGGTTCTACGAGCAGTACTTC.

This clone was counted between two and nine times. The chain is built from TRBV15 and TRBJ1-1; D call uncertain. Germline V gene lookup returns CDR1 LNHNV and CDR2 YYDKDF (reference sequence). CDR3 length: 15 amino acids. Trimming pared 1 base from V and 0 bases from J, leaving 9 bases between. The CDR3 spells CATSRGARMNTEAFF. The CDR3 bases are TGTGCCACCAGCAGAGGAGCCCGCATGAACACTGAAGCTTTCTTT.

This clone is medium-sized by share. The CDR3: CASSLEGQPDYEQYF. The CDR3 DNA reads TGTGCCAGCAGCTTGGAAGGACAGCCGGACTACGAGCAGTACTTC. The V call is TRBV11-3, the J call TRBJ2-7; D is perhaps TRBD1 (6 bases). The CDR3 is made up of 15 amino acids. The ends were cut back, 3 bases at V and 3 bases at J, with 15 bases in the middle. CDR1 is SGHNT and CDR2 is YENEEA in the germline V gene.

The V and J genes are TRBV19 and TRBJ1-2; tentative D call: TRBD1 (5 bases). Trimming stripped 3 bases from V and 4 bases from J, with 9 bases between. CDR3 size: 13 residues. CDR1 and CDR2 from the germline V gene are LNHDA and SQIVND (reference sequence). CDR3 nucleotide sequence: TGTGCCAGTAGTATTGCCGGGACCTATGGCTACACCTTC. Translated: CASSIAGTYGYTF.

The V gene is TRBV30, the J gene TRBJ1-5, with TRBD1 matching 9 bases. J lost 0 bases, V lost 2 bases, and 8 bases had no gene match. The CDR3 covers 17 residues. CDR1 is GTSNPN and CDR2 is SVGIG in the germline V gene (reference sequence). DNA for the CDR3: TGTGCCTGGAGTTTGACCGGGACAGGGAGTAGCAATCAGCCCCAGCATTTT. Protein product: CAWSLTGTGSSNQPQHF.

The J gene is TRBJ2-1, the V gene TRBV15; D is undetermined. Germline CDR1 is LNHNV and CDR2 is YYDKDF (reference sequence). This CDR3 has 16 residues. V was trimmed by 4 bases and J by 6 bases, leaving 19 bases between them. CDR3: CATSITTIGSINEQFF. CDR3 DNA sequence: TGTGCCACCAGCATCACGACAATAGGGTCTATCAATGAGCAGTTCTTC.

The chain combines TRBV30 with TRBJ1-4; no clear D gene. The V and J ends lost 3 bases and 3 bases respectively, with 2 bases between them. CDR3 size: 11 residues. Germline CDR1 and CDR2: GTSNPN and SVGIG (reference sequence). CDR3 nucleotides: TGTGCCTGGAGCGCTAATGAAAAACTGTTTTTT. Translated: CAWSANEKLFF.